This T cell receptor (beta chain) was retrieved from a study of T cells after yellow fever vaccination. Study information: Those fractions that held only low numbers of cells were prepared using the SMART-Seq v4 Ultra Low Input RNA kit.

The V end was cut by 4 bases, the J end by 2 bases, with 18 bases between. CDR3 length: 16 residues. CDR1 and CDR2 (germline): MGHRA, YSYEKL. TCRdb used MiXCR to reprocess the 5' RACE reads, holding one entry per CDR3 protein. The table shows approximately 260,000 distinct CDR3 sequences, with approximately 13% occurring only once. This clonotype was picked up a small number of times. The sequence derives from a man aged 25-40 years who received the YFV17D yellow fever vaccine. The sample in question was CD4+ T cells sorted from PBMCs, obtained 45 days after the yellow fever booster vaccination. This chain connects TRBV4-1 to TRBJ2-7; D call uncertain. The CDR3 nucleotides read TGCGCCAGCAGCCTCCAAGAGATGGCGGCAACCTACGAGCAGTACTTC. Residues: CASSLQEMAATYEQYF.